The next 15 T cell receptor beta chains were all read from a single sample in a study of T cells in Graves' hyperthyroidism and ophthalmopathy. Amplification targeted TCR beta CDR3 regions from RNA transcripts. Initially, a first-round RT-PCR of the TCR CDR3 employed the HTBI primer set. TCRdb independently ran MiXCR on the multiplex PCR reads; one entry per CDR3 protein. The table includes 490,000 or so distinct CDR3 sequences, just under 20% detected once. The sample was blood. The receptors were sampled from a man aged 35-49 years with Graves' ophthalmopathy.

There are many counts of this clonotype. V is TRBV12-3 or TRBV12-4 and J is TRBJ2-1; TRBD2 matches 9 bases. V was pared by 3 bases and J by 9 bases, with 6 bases of the junction left unmatched. The CDR3 runs to 14 residues. This CDR3 reads CASSFGGGVGEQFF. Written as DNA, the CDR3 is TGTGCCAGCAGTTTCGGCGGGGGGGTGGGTGAGCAGTTCTTC.

At least ten counts were recorded for this clonotype. This chain connects TRBV20-1 to TRBJ2-7, with 12 bases fitting TRBD2. CDR3 length equals 17 residues. Germline-derived CDR1 and CDR2 are DFQATT and SNEGSKA (reference sequence). V lost 0 bases to trimming and J lost 0 bases; unmatched junction nucleotides: 6. The CDR3 bases are TGCAGTGCTAGAGAGACTAGCGGGAGCCCGAGCTCCTACGAGCAGTACTTC. Its translation: CSARETSGSPSSYEQYF.

This clonotype came up a few times. The chain couples TRBV7-9 to TRBJ2-3, with D tentatively TRBD1 (7 bases). CDR1 is SEHNR and CDR2 is FQNEAQ in the germline V gene (reference sequence). Between the trimmed V and J ends, which lost 1 base and 6 bases, there was a span of 14 bases. CDR3 length: 15 residues. The CDR3 protein is CASSLGQGGFDTQYF. In DNA, the CDR3 is TGTGCCAGCAGCTTAGGACAGGGAGGATTTGATACGCAGTATTTT.

This clonotype was seen many times. The chain joins TRBV7-9 to TRBJ1-5, with D maybe TRBD1 (5 bases). This CDR3 spans 15 amino acids. Trimming shortened V by 1 base and J by 0 bases, and 7 bases separated the two germline ends. Germline V gene data show CDR1 as SEHNR and CDR2 as FQNEAQ (reference sequence). The CDR3 sequence is CASSLEGHSNQPQHF. The CDR3 nucleotides are TGTGCCAGCAGCTTAGAGGGGCATAGCAATCAGCCCCAGCATTTT. The whole variable domain, remainder taken from reference TRBV7-9 and TRBJ1-5, is DTGVSQNPRHKITKRGQNVTFRCDPISEHNRLYWYRQTLGQGPEFLTYFQNEAQLEKSRLLSDRFSAERPKGSFSTLEIQRTEQGDSAMYLCASSLEGHSNQPQHFGDGTRLSIL.

In this sample, this clonotype turned up many times. This sequence joins TRBV28 and TRBJ2-1; perhaps TRBD2 as D (6 bases). The CDR3 loop spans 14 amino acids. The ends were cut back, 7 bases at V and 11 bases at J, with 21 bases in the middle. CDR1 and CDR2 from the germline V gene are MDHEN and SYDVKM. The DNA for the CDR3 is TGTGCCAGCACCTCGATAGGGGAGGTAAGGAAGCAGTTCTTC. Encoded protein: CASTSIGEVRKQFF.

At least ten counts were recorded for this clonotype. The chain couples TRBV12-3 or TRBV12-4 to TRBJ2-3; the match to TRBD2 covers 11 bases. The length of the CDR3 is 16 residues. V dropped 6 bases and J dropped 2; count of bases not matched to a gene: 7. CDR3 DNA: TGTGCCAGCAGCCCTACGGGACTAGCGGTCACAGATACGCAGTATTTT. Its protein product is CASSPTGLAVTDTQYF.

This chain uses TRBV27 with TRBJ2-7; a possible D gene is TRBD2 (7 bases). Germline assignment: CDR1 MNHEY and CDR2 SMNVEV (reference sequence). This CDR3 is built from 18 residues. V lost 3 bases to trimming and J lost 0 bases, with 21 bases between them. The CDR3 is CASSFTTGGQWSSYEQYF. The CDR3 nucleotides read TGTGCCAGCAGTTTCACAACCGGGGGGCAATGGTCCTCCTACGAGCAGTACTTC.

This clonotype was counted many times. The V call is TRBV11-2, the J call TRBJ2-1, with D uncertain. This CDR3 comprises 12 residues. CDR1 is SGHAT and CDR2 is FQNNGV in the germline V gene. V dropped 2 bases and J dropped 8 bases, with 7 bases sitting between them. The CDR3 reads CASSLNLHEQFF. The CDR3 nucleotides are TGTGCCAGCAGCTTAAACTTGCATGAGCAGTTCTTC.

Many counts were recorded for this clonotype. The gene calls are TRBV28 and TRBJ1-2; 7 bases match TRBD1. The V segment lost 4 bases and the J segment 5 bases; nucleotides outside the gene matches: 7. Germline CDR1 is MDHEN and CDR2 is SYDVKM. The CDR3 has 14 amino acids. The CDR3 spells CASSSVTGRYGYTF. The CDR3 DNA follows: TGTGCCAGCAGTTCCGTGACAGGGAGGTATGGCTACACCTTC.

This clonotype was seen ten or more times. The V call is TRBV28, the J call TRBJ1-6, with D unresolved. This CDR3 region has 14 residues. The V end lost 7 bases, the J end lost 8 bases, and 15 bases lay between the germline ends. Per the germline V gene, CDR1 is MDHEN and CDR2 is SYDVKM. In DNA form, the CDR3 reads TGTGCCAGCAAACTAGATCTTCAGTATTCACCCCTCCACTTT. Translation gives CASKLDLQYSPLHF.

About this clonotype: Since a much larger clone is just one base distant, this may be a read error. The chain recombines TRBV20-1 with TRBJ1-1; TRBD1 is a possible D gene (5 bases). V dropped 5 bases and J dropped 1 base, with 20 bases sitting between them. CDR1 and CDR2 from the germline V gene are DFQATT and SNEGSKA (reference sequence). The CDR3 runs 16 residues. The CDR3, as DNA: TGCAGTGCTGGTCCTGCTCGGGGCTATGGGAACACTGAAGCTTTCTTT. Translating gives CSAGPARGYGNTEAFF.

The chain links TRBV2 to TRBJ2-2; D not certain. The CDR3 covers 16 residues. V lost 7 bases and J lost 7, with 22 bases in between. Germline V lookup: CDR1 SNHLY, CDR2 FYNNEI. CDR3: CASIYSKGPSSGELFF. The CDR3, as DNA: TGTGCCAGCATCTACTCGAAGGGCCCGTCCAGCGGGGAGCTGTTTTTT.

The chain joins TRBV24-1 to TRBJ2-2; TRBD2 agrees at 13 bases. Per germline, CDR1 KGHDR and CDR2 SFDVKD. The V and J ends lost 4 bases and 7 bases, in that order; junction bases with no gene match: 8. The CDR3 loop spans 17 amino acids. CDR3 DNA: TGTGCCACCAGTGAAGGGACTAGCGGGAAGGTAATCGGGGAGCTGTTTTTT. As protein: CATSEGTSGKVIGELFF.

In DNA form, the CDR3 reads TGTGCCAGCAGCCGATCCCGACTAGCGGGAGACAATGAGCAGTTCTTC. Its protein is CASSRSRLAGDNEQFF. The chain links TRBV7-3 to TRBJ2-1; 12 bases align to TRBD2. Looked up from germline, CDR1 is SGHTA and CDR2 is FQGTGA. The CDR3 extends over 16 amino acids. Germline trimming cut 5 bases from V and 5 bases from J; bases unmatched to any gene: 7.

The chain uses TRBV7-8 and TRBJ2-5; D is unresolved. Germline values: CDR1 SGHVS, CDR2 FQNEAQ. V lost 4 bases and J lost 5, with 11 bases in between. The CDR3 spans 13 residues. The CDR3 protein is CASSSIVPETQYF. The CDR3 region has the DNA TGTGCCAGCAGCTCCATAGTCCCGGAGACCCAGTACTTC.